The subject of this entry is one TCR beta chain. The data stem from a study of blood T cells in healthy people across ages. Then a second PCR, running roughly 7 to 11 cycles, was carried out with a sample-barcoded 5' primer and a J-beta primer mix. TCRdb fed the 5' RACE reads into MiXCR, producing one record per CDR3 protein. The data show some 890,000 distinct CDR3 sequences, almost 30% seen once. The sample was also linked to a second study, of T cells of mothers and their children.

Sequencing was carried out using blood. The clonotype originates from a middle-aged woman in good health.

Here the CDR3 reads CASSESGGSLAQYF. In DNA form, the CDR3 reads TGCGCCAGCAGTGAGTCTGGAGGGTCTCTGGCCCAGTACTTC. The J gene is TRBJ2-5, the V gene TRBV10-2; TRBD2 might be the D (6 bases). The germline CDR1 and CDR2 sequences are WSHSY and SAAADI. This CDR3 comprises 14 residues. V lost 0 bases, J lost 9 bases, and 14 bases lay in between.